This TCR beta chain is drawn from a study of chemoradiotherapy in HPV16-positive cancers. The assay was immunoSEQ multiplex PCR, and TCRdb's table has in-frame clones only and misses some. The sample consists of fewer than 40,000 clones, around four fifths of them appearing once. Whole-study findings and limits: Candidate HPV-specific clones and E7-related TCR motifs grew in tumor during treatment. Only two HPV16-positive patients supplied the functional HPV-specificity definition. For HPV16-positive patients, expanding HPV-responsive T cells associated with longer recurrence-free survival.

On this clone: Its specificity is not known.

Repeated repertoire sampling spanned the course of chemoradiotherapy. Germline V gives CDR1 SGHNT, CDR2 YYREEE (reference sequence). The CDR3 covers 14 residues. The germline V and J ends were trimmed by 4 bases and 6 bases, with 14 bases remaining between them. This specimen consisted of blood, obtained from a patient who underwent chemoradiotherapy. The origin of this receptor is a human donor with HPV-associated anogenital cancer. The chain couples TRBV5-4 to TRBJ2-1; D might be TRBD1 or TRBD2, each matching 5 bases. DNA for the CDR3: TGTGCCAGCAGCCCGGGACCTACCGGCAATGAGCAGTTCTTC. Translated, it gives CASSPGPTGNEQFF.